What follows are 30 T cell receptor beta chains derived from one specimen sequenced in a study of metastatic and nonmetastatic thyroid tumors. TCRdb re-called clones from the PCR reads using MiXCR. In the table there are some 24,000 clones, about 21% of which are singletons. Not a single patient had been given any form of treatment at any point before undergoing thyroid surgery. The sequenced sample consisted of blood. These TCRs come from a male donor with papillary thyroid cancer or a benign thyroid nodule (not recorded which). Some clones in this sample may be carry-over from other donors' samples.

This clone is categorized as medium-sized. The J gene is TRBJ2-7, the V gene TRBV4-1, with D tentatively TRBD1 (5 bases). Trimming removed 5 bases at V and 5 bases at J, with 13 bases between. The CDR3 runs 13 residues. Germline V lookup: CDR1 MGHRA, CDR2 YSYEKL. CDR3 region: CASSAWGWDEQYF. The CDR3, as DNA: TGCGCCAGCAGCGCATGGGGCTGGGACGAGCAGTACTTC.

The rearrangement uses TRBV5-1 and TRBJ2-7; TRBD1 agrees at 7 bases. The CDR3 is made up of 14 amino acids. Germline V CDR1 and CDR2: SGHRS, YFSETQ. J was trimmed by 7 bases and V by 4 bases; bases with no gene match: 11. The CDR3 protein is CASSPLTGMEEQYF. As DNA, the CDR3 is TGCGCCAGCAGCCCCCTGACAGGGATGGAGGAGCAGTACTTC.

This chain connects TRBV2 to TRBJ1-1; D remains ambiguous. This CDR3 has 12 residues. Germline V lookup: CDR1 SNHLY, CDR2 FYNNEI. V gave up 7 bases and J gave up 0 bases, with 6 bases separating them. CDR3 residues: CASIVMNTEAFF. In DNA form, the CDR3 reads TGTGCCAGCATCGTGATGAACACTGAAGCTTTCTTT.

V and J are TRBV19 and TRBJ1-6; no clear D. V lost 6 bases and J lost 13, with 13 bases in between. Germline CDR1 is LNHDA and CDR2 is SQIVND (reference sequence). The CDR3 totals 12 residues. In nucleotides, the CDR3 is TGTGCCAGTAGGAGGCTGGGTAATCCCCTCCACTTT. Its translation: CASRRLGNPLHF.

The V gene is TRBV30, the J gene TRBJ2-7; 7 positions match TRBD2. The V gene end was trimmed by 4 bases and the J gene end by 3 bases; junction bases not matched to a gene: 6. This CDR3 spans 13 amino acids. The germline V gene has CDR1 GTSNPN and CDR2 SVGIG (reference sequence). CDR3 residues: CAWTPGGIYEQYF. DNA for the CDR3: TGTGCCTGGACCCCCGGGGGGATCTACGAGCAGTACTTC.

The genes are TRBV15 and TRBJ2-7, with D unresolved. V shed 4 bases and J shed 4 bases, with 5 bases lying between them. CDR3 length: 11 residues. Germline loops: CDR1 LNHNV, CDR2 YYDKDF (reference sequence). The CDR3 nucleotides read TGTGCCACCAGCACCATTTACGAGCAGTACTTC. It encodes CATSTIYEQYF.

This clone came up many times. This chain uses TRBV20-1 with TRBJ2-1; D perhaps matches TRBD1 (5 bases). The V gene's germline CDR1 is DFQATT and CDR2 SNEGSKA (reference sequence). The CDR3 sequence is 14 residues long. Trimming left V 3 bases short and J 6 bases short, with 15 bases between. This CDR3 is CSASGAAPLNEQFF. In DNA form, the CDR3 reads TGCAGTGCTAGTGGGGCAGCCCCTCTCAATGAGCAGTTCTTC.

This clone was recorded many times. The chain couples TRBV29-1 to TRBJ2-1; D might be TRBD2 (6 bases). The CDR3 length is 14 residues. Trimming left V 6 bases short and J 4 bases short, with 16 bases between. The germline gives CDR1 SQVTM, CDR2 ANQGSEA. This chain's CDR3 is CSVARRADYNEQFF. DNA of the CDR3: TGCAGCGTCGCAAGGAGGGCCGATTACAATGAGCAGTTCTTC.

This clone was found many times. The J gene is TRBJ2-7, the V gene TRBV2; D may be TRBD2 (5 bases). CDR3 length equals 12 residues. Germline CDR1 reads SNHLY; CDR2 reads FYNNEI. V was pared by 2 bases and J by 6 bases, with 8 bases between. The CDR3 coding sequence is TGTGCCAGCAGTGAAAGCGGTGGCGAGCAGTACTTC. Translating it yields CASSESGGEQYF.

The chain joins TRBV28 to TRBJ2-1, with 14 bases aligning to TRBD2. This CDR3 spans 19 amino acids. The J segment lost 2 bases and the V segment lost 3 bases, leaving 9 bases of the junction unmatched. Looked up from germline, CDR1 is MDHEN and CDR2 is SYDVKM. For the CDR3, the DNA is TGTGCCAGCAGTTTTAGGGGGACTAGCGGGAGATCCCCCTACAATGAGCAGTTCTTC. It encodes CASSFRGTSGRSPYNEQFF.

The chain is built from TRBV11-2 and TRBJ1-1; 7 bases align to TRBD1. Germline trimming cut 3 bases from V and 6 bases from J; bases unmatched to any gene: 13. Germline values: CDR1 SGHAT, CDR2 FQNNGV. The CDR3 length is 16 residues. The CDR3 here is CASSFRIGGFMSEAFF. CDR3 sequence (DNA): TGTGCCAGCAGCTTCCGGATAGGGGGCTTTATGTCTGAAGCTTTCTTT.

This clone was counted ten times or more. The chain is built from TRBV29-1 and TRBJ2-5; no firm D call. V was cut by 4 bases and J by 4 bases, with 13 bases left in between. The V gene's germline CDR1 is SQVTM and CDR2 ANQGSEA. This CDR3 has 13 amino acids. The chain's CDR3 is CSVAVGRGETQYF. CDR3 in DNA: TGCAGCGTTGCGGTCGGGCGTGGAGAGACCCAGTACTTC.

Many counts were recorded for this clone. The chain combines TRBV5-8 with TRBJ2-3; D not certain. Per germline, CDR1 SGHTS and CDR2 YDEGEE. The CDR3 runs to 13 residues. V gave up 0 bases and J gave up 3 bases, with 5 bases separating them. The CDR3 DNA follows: TGTGCCAGCAGCTTGGTTTTTACAGATACGCAGTATTTT. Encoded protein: CASSLVFTDTQYF.

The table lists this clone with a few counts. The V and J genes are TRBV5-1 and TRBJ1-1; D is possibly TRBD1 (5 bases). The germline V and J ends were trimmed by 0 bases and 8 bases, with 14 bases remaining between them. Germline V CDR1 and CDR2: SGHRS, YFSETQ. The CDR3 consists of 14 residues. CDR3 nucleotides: TGCGCCAGCAGCTTGGGTGGGGACGGCCGAGAAGCTTTCTTT. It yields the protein CASSLGGDGREAFF.

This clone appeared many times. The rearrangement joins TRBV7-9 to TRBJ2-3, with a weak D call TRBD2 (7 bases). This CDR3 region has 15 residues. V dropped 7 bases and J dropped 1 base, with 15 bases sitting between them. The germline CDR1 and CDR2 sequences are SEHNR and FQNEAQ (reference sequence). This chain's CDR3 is CASTMGGLRTDTQYF. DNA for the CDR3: TGTGCCAGCACAATGGGGGGGCTTCGCACAGATACGCAGTATTTT.

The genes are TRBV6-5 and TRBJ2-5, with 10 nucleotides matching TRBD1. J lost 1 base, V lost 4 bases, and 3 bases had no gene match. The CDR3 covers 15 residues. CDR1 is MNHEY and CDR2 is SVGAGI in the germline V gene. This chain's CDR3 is CASSWDRGPQETQYF. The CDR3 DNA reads TGTGCCAGCAGTTGGGACAGGGGACCCCAAGAGACCCAGTACTTC.

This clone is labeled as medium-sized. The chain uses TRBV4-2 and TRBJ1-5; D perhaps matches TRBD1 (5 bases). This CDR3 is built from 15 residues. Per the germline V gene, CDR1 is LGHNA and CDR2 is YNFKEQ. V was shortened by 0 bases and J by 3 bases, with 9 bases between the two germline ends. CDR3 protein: CASSQDQTANQPQHF. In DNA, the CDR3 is TGTGCCAGCAGCCAAGATCAGACAGCCAATCAGCCCCAGCATTTT.

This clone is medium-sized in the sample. The CDR3 loop reads CAWSSLRGRGSSEQYF. CDR3 in DNA: TGTGCCTGGAGTAGCCTGCGTGGCAGGGGATCGAGCGAGCAGTACTTC. V usage is TRBV30 and J usage is TRBJ2-7; maybe TRBD1 (6 bases). The ends were cut back, 2 bases at V and 6 bases at J, with 23 bases in the middle. The germline V gene has CDR1 GTSNPN and CDR2 SVGIG (reference sequence). The CDR3 has 16 residues.

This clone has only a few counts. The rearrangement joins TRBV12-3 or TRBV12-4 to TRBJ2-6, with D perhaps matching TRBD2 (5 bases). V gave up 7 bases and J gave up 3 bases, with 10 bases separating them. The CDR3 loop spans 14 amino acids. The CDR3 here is CASIGDGGANVLTF. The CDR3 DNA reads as TGTGCCAGCATCGGGGATGGTGGGGCCAACGTCCTGACTTTC.

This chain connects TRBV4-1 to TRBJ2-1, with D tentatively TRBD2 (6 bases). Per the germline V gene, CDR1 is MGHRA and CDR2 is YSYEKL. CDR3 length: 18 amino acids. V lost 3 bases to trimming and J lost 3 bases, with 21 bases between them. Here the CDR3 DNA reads TGCGCCAGCAGCCAGAGCCTGGTTCCGGGACTGAGCTACAATGAGCAGTTCTTC. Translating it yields CASSQSLVPGLSYNEQFF.

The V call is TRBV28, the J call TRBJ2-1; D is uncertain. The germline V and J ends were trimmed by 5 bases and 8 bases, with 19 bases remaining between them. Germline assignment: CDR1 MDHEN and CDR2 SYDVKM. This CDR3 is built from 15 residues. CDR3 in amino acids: CASSGGHYLGDEQFF. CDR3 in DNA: TGTGCCAGCAGTGGCGGTCACTATCTAGGAGATGAGCAGTTCTTC.

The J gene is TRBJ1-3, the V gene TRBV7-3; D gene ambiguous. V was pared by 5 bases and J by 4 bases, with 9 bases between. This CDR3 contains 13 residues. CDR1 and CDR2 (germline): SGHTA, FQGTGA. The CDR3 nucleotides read TGTGCCAGCAGCACAACCGGGGGAAACACCATATATTTT. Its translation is CASSTTGGNTIYF.

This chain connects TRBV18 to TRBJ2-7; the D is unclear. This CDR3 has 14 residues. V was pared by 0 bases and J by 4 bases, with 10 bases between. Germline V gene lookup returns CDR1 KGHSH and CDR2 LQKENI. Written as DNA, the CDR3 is TGTGCCAGCTCACCACCGCATAACCCATACGAGCAGTACTTC. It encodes CASSPPHNPYEQYF. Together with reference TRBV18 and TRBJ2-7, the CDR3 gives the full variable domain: NAGVMQNPRHLVRRRGQEARLRCSPMKGHSHVYWYRQLPEEGLKFMVYLQKENIIDESGMPKERFSAEFPKEGPSILRIQQVVRGDSAAYFCASSPPHNPYEQYFGPGTRLTVT.

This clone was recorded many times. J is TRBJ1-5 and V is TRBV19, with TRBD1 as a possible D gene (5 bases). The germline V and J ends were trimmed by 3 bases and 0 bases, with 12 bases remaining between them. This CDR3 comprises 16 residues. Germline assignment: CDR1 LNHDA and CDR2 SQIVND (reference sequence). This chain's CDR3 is CASSIGTAYSNQPQHF. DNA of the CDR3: TGTGCCAGTAGTATTGGGACGGCCTATAGCAATCAGCCCCAGCATTTT. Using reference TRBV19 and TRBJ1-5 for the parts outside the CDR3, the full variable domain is DGGITQSPKYLFRKEGQNVTLSCEQNLNHDAMYWYRQDPGQGLRLIYYSQIVNDFQKGDIAEGYSVSREKKESFPLTVTSAQKNPTAFYLCASSIGTAYSNQPQHFGDGTRLSIL.

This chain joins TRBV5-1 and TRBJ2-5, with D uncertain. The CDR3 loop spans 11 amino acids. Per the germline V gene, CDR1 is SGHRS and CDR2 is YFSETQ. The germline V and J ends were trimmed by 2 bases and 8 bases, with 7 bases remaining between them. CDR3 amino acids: CASSFESTQYF. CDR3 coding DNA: TGCGCCAGCAGCTTTGAGAGTACCCAGTACTTC.

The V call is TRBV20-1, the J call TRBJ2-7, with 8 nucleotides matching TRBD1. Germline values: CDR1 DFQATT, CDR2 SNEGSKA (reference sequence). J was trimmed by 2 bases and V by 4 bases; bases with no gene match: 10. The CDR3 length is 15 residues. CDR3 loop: CSATTGGVRTYEQYF. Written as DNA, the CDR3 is TGCAGTGCTACTACAGGGGGAGTTAGGACCTACGAGCAGTACTTC.

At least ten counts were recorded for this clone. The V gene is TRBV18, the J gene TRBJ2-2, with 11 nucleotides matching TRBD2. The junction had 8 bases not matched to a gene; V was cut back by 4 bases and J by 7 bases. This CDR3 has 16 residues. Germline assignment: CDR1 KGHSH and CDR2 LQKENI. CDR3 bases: TGTGCCAGCTCACGACAAACTAGCGGGAGATACGGGGAGCTGTTTTTT. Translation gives CASSRQTSGRYGELFF.

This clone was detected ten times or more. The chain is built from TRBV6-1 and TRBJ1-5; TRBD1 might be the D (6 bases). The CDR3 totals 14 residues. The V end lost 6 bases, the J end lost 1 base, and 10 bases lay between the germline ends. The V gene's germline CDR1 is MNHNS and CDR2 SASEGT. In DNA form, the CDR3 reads TGTGCCAGCAGCGCGCAGGGGAGCAATCAGCCCCAGCATTTT. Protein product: CASSAQGSNQPQHF.

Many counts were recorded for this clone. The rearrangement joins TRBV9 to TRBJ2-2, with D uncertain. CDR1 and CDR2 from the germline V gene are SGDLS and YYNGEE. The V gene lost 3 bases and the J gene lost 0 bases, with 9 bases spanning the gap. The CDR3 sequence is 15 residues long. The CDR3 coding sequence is TGTGCCAGCAGCGAGGTAGGAGCGAACACCGGGGAGCTGTTTTTT. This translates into CASSEVGANTGELFF. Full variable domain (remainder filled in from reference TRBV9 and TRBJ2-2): DSGVTQTPKHLITATGQRVTLRCSPRSGDLSVYWYQQSLDQGLQFLIQYYNGEERAKGNILERFSAQQFPDLHSELNLSSLELGDSALYFCASSEVGANTGELFFGEGSRLTVL.

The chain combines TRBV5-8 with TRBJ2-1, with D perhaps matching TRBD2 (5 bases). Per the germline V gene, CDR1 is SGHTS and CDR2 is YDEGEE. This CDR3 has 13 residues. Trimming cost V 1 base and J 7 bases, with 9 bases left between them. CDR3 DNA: TGTGCCAGCAGCTTGCGGACTGGGAATGAGCAGTTCTTC. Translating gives CASSLRTGNEQFF.